The 18 T cell receptor beta chains listed next were all sequenced from one sample in a study of T cells in localized non-small cell lung cancer. Method: immunoSEQ multiplex PCR; TCRdb's copy keeps in-frame clones and lacks some. The sample contains approximately 72,000 clones, 84% of which appear only once. The sample was peripheral blood, taken before any cancer treatment. The receptors here all came from a female donor aged 60 or older with stage I lung adenocarcinoma.

V is TRBV2 and J is TRBJ2-5; D unclear. Germline CDR1 is SNHLY and CDR2 is FYNNEI. The V end was cut by 7 bases, the J end by 4 bases, with 16 bases between. CDR3 length: 14 residues. Here the CDR3 reads CASKSSSARETQYF. Here the CDR3 DNA reads TGTGCCAGCAAATCCAGTTCAGCGCGAGAGACCCAGTACTTC. The variable domain in full, completed from reference TRBV2 and TRBJ2-5, reads EPEVTQTPSHQVTQMGQEVILRCVPISNHLYFYWYRQILGQKVEFLVSFYNNEISEKSEIFDDQFSVERPDGSNFTLKIRSTKLEDSAMYFCASKSSSARETQYFGPGTRLLVL.

The chain couples TRBV2 to TRBJ1-5, with 8 bases identical to TRBD1. This CDR3 contains 15 residues. Germline V CDR1 and CDR2: SNHLY, FYNNEI. Unmatched junction bases numbered 9, after V lost 4 bases and J lost 7 bases. The chain's CDR3 is CASSVEGQGGQPQHF. The CDR3 region has the DNA TGTGCCAGCAGTGTCGAAGGACAGGGAGGGCAGCCCCAGCATTTT.

The V gene is TRBV6-1, the J gene TRBJ2-7, with D hard to call. V lost 7 bases to trimming and J lost 2 bases, with 12 bases between them. The CDR3 contains 13 residues. Per the germline V gene, CDR1 is MNHNS and CDR2 is SASEGT. The CDR3 region is CASTSEKTYEQYF. The CDR3 bases are TGTGCCAGCACTTCAGAGAAAACCTACGAGCAGTACTTC.

The V call is TRBV6-6, the J call TRBJ1-1; weak D call: TRBD1 (6 bases). The CDR3 extends over 14 amino acids. Trimming took off 9 bases at V and 1 base at J, with 15 bases between the two ends. CDR1 and CDR2 (germline): MNHNY, SVGAGI (reference sequence). As DNA, the CDR3 is TGTGCCAGTTCTAAAGGGGGGGGGAACACTGAAGCTTTCTTT. It encodes CASSKGGGNTEAFF.

This sequence joins TRBV5-4 and TRBJ1-4; D possibly corresponds to TRBD1 (6 bases). The CDR3 extends over 15 amino acids. Germline CDR1 and CDR2: SGHNT and YYREEE (reference sequence). Trimming cost V 0 bases and J 3 bases, with 9 bases left between them. The CDR3 DNA reads as TGTGCCAGCAGCTTGGGAGGGGGAGCTAATGAAAAACTGTTTTTT. It yields the protein CASSLGGGANEKLFF.

This clone was detected only a few times. Here the CDR3 reads CASTVRGLNEQYF. The CDR3 coding sequence is TGCGCCAGCACCGTCAGGGGGCTCAACGAGCAGTACTTC. The chain joins TRBV10-2 to TRBJ2-7, with 8 bases identical to TRBD1. V was pared by 7 bases and J by 5 bases, with 7 bases of the junction left unmatched. Germline V lookup: CDR1 WSHSY, CDR2 SAAADI. This CDR3 contains 13 residues.

The gene calls are TRBV6-5 and TRBJ2-3, with D uncertain. The germline V gene has CDR1 MNHEY and CDR2 SVGAGI. CDR3 size: 11 residues. V gave up 1 base and J gave up 5 bases, with 1 base separating them. CDR3 sequence reads: CASSYLDTQYF. CDR3 sequence (DNA): TGTGCCAGCAGTTACTTAGATACGCAGTATTTT.

About this clone itself: The sample has other DNA sequences that encode this CDR3 too. J is TRBJ2-2 and V is TRBV19; D ambiguous. Germline CDR1 reads LNHDA; CDR2 reads SQIVND (reference sequence). The CDR3 loop spans 14 amino acids. The V end was cut by 2 bases, the J end by 1 base, with 5 bases between. The CDR3 DNA sequence: TGTGCCAGTAGTATAAAACAGAACACCGGGGAGCTGTTTTTT. Protein product: CASSIKQNTGELFF.

V is TRBV30 and J is TRBJ1-1; 7 bases match TRBD1. In germline, CDR1 is GTSNPN, CDR2 SVGIG (reference sequence). Trimming at V came to 5 bases and at J to 1 base, leaving 10 bases not matched to a gene. The CDR3 loop spans 15 amino acids. Here the CDR3 reads CAWYTGTVSNTEAFF. CDR3 DNA: TGTGCCTGGTATACCGGGACAGTCTCGAACACTGAAGCTTTCTTT.

Concerning this clone itself: This sample also contains other DNA sequences that code for the same CDR3. The chain links TRBV5-1 to TRBJ2-3; D may be TRBD1 (6 bases). The CDR3 is made up of 12 amino acids. Per the germline V gene, CDR1 is SGHRS and CDR2 is YFSETQ. The V end was cut by 4 bases, the J end by 13 bases, with 16 bases between. CDR3 DNA: TGCGCCAGCAGCCTGCCAGGGGTCCCGGAGTATTTT. Amino acid sequence: CASSLPGVPEYF.

The chain couples TRBV19 to TRBJ1-4, with unresolved D. Germline V gene lookup returns CDR1 LNHDA and CDR2 SQIVND (reference sequence). V lost 6 bases and J 8 bases, leaving 16 bases between the germline ends. This CDR3 has 14 amino acids. CDR3 sequence (DNA): TGTGCCAGTAGCCGGGGAACGGTGGACGAAAAACTGTTTTTT. Residues: CASSRGTVDEKLFF.

The chain joins TRBV7-3 to TRBJ2-1; TRBD2 agrees at 9 bases. The germline gives CDR1 SGHTA, CDR2 FQGTGA. The CDR3 extends over 15 amino acids. Unmatched junction bases numbered 4, after V lost 2 bases and J lost 5 bases. The CDR3 loop is CASSLVRLADNEQFF. CDR3 nucleotides: TGTGCCAGCAGCTTAGTACGACTAGCGGACAATGAGCAGTTCTTC.

The rearrangement joins TRBV7-9 to TRBJ2-3; D might be TRBD2 (6 bases). In germline, CDR1 is SEHNR, CDR2 FQNEAQ (reference sequence). The CDR3 has 14 residues. The V and J ends lost 5 bases and 4 bases respectively, with 13 bases between them. The CDR3 sequence is CASSAGGPPDTQYF. The CDR3 DNA is TGTGCCAGCAGCGCCGGGGGACCCCCAGATACGCAGTATTTT.

This clone has just one count. The chain links TRBV19 to TRBJ1-5; D gene uncertain. In germline, CDR1 is LNHDA, CDR2 SQIVND (reference sequence). Trimming left V 1 base short and J 0 bases short, with 13 bases between. CDR3 length equals 17 residues. The CDR3 coding sequence is TGTGCCAGTAGTATAGGGGCCCGGTTGCATAGCAATCAGCCCCAGCATTTT. The encoded protein is CASSIGARLHSNQPQHF.

V and J are TRBV10-2 and TRBJ1-1, with 10 bases matching TRBD1. The CDR3 has 17 amino acids. V shed 3 bases, J shed 7 bases, and the junction held 14 bases outside the gene matches. The germline gives CDR1 WSHSY, CDR2 SAAADI. CDR3 protein: CASSEGIPGQGMIEAFF. The CDR3 bases are TGCGCCAGCAGTGAAGGGATCCCGGGACAGGGGATGATTGAAGCTTTCTTT.

This chain uses TRBV7-3 with TRBJ2-1, with D perhaps TRBD2 (5 bases). Germline V gives CDR1 SGHTA, CDR2 FQGTGA. The CDR3 sequence is 17 residues long. V shed 1 base and J shed 3 bases, with 16 bases lying between them. The CDR3, as DNA: TGTGCCAGCAGCTTAAAGGCTAGAGGGAGCTACTACAATGAGCAGTTCTTC. Amino acid sequence: CASSLKARGSYYNEQFF.

Only one count was recorded for this clone. The chain is built from TRBV4-1 and TRBJ1-6; no reliable D call. The CDR3 is 14 residues long. V was trimmed by 1 base and J by 6 bases, leaving 7 bases between them. The germline CDR1 and CDR2 sequences are MGHRA and YSYEKL. The CDR3 coding sequence is TGCGCCAGCAGCCAAGGCCAGTTTAATTCACCCCTCCACTTT. This codes for CASSQGQFNSPLHF.

The J gene is TRBJ1-1, the V gene TRBV7-9; D is perhaps TRBD1 (6 bases). The germline V gene encodes CDR1 SEHNR and CDR2 FQNEAQ (reference sequence). The CDR3 consists of 13 residues. V lost 1 base and J lost 4, with 7 bases in between. The CDR3: CASSLGQATEAFF. CDR3 sequence (DNA): TGTGCCAGCAGCTTAGGACAGGCCACTGAAGCTTTCTTT.